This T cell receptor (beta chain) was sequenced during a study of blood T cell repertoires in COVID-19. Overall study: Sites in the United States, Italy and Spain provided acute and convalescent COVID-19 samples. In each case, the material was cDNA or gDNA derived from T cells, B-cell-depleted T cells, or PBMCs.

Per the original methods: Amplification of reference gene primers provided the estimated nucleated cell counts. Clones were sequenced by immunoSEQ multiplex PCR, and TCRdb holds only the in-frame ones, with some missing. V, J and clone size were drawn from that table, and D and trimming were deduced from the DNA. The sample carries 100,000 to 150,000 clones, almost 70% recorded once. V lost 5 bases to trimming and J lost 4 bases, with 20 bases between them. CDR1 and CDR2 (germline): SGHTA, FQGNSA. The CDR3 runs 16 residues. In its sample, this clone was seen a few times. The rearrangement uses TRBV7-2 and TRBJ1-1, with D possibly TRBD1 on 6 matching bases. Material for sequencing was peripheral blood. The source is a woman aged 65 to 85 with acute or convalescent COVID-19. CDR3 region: CASSPAGGALGTEAFF. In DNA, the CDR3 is TGTGCCAGCAGCCCAGCGGGGGGGGCGCTTGGCACTGAAGCTTTCTTT.